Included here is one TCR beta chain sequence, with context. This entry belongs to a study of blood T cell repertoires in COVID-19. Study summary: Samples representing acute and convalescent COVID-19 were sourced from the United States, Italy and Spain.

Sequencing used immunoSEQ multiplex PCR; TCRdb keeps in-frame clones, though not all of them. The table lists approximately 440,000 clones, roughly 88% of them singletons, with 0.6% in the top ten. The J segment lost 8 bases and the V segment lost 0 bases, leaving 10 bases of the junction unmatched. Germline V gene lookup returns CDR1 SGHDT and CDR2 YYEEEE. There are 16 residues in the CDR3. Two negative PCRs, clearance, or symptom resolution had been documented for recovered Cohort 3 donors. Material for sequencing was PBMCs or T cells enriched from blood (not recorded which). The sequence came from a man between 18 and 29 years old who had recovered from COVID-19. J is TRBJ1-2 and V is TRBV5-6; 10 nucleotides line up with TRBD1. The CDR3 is CASSLARGTGAWGYTF. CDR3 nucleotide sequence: TGTGCCAGCAGCTTGGCCCGTGGGACAGGGGCTTGGGGCTACACCTTC.